This TCR beta chain was captured by sequencing in a study of a mutant IDH1 vaccine in newly diagnosed glioma. Whole-study context: The vaccination schedule gave patients eight doses in weeks 1, 3, 5, 7, 11, 15, 19 and 23. Previous treatment comprised radiotherapy, temozolomide, or both, mostly both.

The time point here: week 23, last vaccination. Vaccine doses each comprised 300 ug of mutant IDH1 20-mer peptide, with topical imiquimod. As for this clone: No antigen is known for it.

Germline V lookup: CDR1 SEHNR, CDR2 FQNEAQ (reference sequence). The CDR3 contains 12 residues. The ends were cut back, 5 bases at V and 15 bases at J, with 17 bases in the middle. Here immunoSEQ multiplex PCR was the method, and the copy in TCRdb shows in-frame clones only, minus some. The data show about 44,000 clones, under 95% seen once. This specimen was PBMCs, taken from a glioma patient whose treatment included an IDH1 peptide vaccine. The TCR comes from a middle-aged man with glioma. The rearrangement links TRBV7-9 to TRBJ2-1; D perhaps matches TRBD2 (6 bases). The CDR3 bases are TGTGCCAGCAGCCATTGGGGGGATTACCTGTTCTTC. Its protein product is CASSHWGDYLFF.